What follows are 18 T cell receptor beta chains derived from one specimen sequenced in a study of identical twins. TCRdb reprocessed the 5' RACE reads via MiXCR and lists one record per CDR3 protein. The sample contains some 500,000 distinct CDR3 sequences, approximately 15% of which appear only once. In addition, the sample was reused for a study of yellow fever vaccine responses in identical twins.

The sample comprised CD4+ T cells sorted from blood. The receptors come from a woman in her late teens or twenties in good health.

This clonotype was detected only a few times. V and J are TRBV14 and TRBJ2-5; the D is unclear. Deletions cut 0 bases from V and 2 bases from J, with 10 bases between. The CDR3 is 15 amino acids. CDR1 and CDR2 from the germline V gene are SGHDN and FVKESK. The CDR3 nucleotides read TGTGCCAGCAGCCAAGATCCTGGCAGTCAAGAGACCCAGTACTTC. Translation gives CASSQDPGSQETQYF.

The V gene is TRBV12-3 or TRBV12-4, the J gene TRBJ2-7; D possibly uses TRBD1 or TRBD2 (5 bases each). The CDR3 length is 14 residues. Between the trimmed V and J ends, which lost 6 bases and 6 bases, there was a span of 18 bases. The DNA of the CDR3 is TGTGCCAGCAGACACGGGACCTCCGAAGGCGAGCAGTACTTC. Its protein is CASRHGTSEGEQYF.

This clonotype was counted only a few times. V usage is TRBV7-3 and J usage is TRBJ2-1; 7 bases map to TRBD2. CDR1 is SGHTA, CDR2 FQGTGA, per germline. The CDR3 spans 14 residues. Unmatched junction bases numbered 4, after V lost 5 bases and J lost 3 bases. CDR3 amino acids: CASSRRGNYNEQFF. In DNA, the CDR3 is TGTGCCAGCAGCCGGCGGGGGAACTACAATGAGCAGTTCTTC.

The CDR3 region has the DNA TGTGCCAGCAGCAATAAGGTCCTATACAATGAGCAGTTCTTC. Translated, it gives CASSNKVLYNEQFF. This chain connects TRBV11-2 to TRBJ2-1; D not certain. Germline V gene data show CDR1 as SGHAT and CDR2 as FQNNGV. Trimming cost V 5 bases and J 4 bases, with 12 bases left between them. The CDR3 totals 14 residues.

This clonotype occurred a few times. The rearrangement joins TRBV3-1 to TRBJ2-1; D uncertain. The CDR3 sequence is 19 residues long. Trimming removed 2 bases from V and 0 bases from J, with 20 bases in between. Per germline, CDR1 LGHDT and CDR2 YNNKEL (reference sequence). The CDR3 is CASSQLPPGRYGSYNEQFF. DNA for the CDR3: TGTGCCAGCAGCCAACTACCACCAGGACGGTACGGCTCCTACAATGAGCAGTTCTTC.

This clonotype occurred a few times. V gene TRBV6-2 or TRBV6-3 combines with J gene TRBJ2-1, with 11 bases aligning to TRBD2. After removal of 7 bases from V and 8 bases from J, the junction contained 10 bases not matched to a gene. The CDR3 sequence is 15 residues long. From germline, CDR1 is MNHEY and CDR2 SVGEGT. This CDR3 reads CASIPGTSGVYEQFF. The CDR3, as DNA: TGTGCCAGCATCCCCGGGACTAGCGGAGTCTATGAGCAGTTCTTC.

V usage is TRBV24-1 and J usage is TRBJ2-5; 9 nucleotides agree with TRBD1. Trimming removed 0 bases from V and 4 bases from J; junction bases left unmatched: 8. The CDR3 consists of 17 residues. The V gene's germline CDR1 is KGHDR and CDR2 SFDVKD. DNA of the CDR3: TGTGCCACCAGTGATTTGCCCTCGACAGGGGGGAGAGAGACCCAGTACTTC. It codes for CATSDLPSTGGRETQYF.

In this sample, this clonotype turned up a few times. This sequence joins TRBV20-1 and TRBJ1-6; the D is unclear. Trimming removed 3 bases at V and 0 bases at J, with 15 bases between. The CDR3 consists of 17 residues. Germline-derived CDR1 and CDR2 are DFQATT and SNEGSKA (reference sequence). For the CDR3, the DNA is TGCAGTGCTAGGCCAGCTGATTCGAGCTCCTATAATTCACCCCTCCACTTT. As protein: CSARPADSSSYNSPLHF.

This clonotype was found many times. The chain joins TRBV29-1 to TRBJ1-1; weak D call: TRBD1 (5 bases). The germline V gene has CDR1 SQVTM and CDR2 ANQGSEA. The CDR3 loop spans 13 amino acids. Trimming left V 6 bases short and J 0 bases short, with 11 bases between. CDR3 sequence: CSVRQFMNTEAFF. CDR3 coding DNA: TGCAGCGTCAGACAGTTCATGAACACTGAAGCTTTCTTT. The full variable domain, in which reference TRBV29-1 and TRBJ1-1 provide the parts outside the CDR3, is SAVISQKPSRDICQRGTSLTIQCQVDSQVTMMFWYRQQPGQSLTLIATANQGSEATYESGFVIDKFPISRPNLTFSTLTVSNMSPEDSSIYLCSVRQFMNTEAFFGQGTRLTVV.

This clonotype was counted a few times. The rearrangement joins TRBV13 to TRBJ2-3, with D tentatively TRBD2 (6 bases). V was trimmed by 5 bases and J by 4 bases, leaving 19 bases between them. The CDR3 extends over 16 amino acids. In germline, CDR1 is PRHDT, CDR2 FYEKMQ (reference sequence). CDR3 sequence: CASSPKRLVSPDTQYF. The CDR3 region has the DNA TGTGCCAGCAGCCCCAAAAGACTAGTTTCCCCAGATACGCAGTATTTT.

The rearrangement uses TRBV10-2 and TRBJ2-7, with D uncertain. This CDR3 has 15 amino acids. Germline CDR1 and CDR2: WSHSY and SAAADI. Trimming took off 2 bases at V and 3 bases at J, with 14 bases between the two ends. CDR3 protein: CASSEGFRLLYEQYF. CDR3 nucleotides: TGCGCCAGCAGTGAGGGGTTTCGGCTACTCTACGAGCAGTACTTC.

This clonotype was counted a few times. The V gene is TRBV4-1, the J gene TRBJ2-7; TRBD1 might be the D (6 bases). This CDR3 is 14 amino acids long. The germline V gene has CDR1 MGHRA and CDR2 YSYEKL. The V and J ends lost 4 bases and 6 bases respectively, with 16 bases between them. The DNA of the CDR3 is TGCGCCAGCAGCCCACTGCCCGGGACATCCGAGCAGTACTTC. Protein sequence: CASSPLPGTSEQYF.

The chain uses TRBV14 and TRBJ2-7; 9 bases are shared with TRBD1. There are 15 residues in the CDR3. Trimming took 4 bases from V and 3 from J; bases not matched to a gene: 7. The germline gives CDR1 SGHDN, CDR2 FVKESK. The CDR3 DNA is TGTGCCAGCAGCCCCCCGGGACAGGGCCGCTACGAGCAGTACTTC. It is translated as CASSPPGQGRYEQYF.

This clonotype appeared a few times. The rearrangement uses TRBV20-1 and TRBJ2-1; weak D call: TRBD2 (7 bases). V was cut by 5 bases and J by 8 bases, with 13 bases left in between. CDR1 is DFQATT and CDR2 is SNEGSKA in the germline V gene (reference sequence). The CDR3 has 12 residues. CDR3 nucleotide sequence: TGCAGTGCTCAACGGGGGGCCGATGAGCAGTTCTTC. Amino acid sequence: CSAQRGADEQFF.

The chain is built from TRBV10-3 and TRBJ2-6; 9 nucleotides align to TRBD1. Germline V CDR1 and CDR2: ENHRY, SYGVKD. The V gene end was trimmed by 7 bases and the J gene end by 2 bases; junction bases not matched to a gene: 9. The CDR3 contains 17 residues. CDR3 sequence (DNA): TGTGCCATCACTCCTGGACAGGGGTCCCCTGGGGCCAACGTCCTGACTTTC. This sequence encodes CAITPGQGSPGANVLTF.

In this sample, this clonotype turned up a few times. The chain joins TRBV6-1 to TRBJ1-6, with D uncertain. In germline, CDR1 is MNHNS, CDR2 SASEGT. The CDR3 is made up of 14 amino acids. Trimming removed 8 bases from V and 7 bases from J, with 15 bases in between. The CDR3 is CASGVVGGNSPLHF. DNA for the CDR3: TGTGCCAGCGGGGTAGTGGGTGGGAATTCACCCCTCCACTTT.

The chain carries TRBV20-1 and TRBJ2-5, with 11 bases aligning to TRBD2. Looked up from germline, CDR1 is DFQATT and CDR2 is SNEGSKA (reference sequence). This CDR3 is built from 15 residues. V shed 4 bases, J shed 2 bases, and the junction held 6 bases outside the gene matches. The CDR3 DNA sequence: TGCAGTGCTACCCTGACTAGCGGGGCACAAGAGACCCAGTACTTC. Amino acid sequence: CSATLTSGAQETQYF.

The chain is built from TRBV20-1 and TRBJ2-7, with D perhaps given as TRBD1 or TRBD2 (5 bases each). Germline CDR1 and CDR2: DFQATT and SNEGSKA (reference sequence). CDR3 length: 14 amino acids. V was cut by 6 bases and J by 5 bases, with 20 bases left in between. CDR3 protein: CSAPTWTRGNEQYF. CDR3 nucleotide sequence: TGCAGTGCCCCCACATGGACGAGGGGCAACGAGCAGTACTTC.